This TCR beta chain was recovered during a study of Ad26.COV2.S vaccination and SARS-CoV-2 variants. Stated treatment: roughly 18 received Ad26.COV2.S at low or high dose, single or two shots; several received placebo; per-sample allocation not given. Samples analyzed were those drawn on day 63 after the first vaccine or placebo injection. Turning to this clone: What it recognizes is unknown.

General study findings and limits: Reportedly, spike-specific CD8+ and CD4+ T cell responses achieved substantial breadth once vaccination had taken place.

The CDR3 is made up of 12 amino acids. Germline V gives CDR1 KGHDR, CDR2 SFDVKD. Trimming took 7 bases from V and 1 from J, leaving 6 bases between them. Using immunoSEQ multiplex PCR, the repertoire was profiled, and TCRdb retains in-frame clones only, with some absent. The table records about 480,000 clones, approximately 90% of them present only once. The rearrangement links TRBV24-1 to TRBJ1-1; D ambiguous. The TCR sequence derives from a person aged 18 to 65 who received the Ad26.COV2.S COVID-19 vaccine or a placebo. Sequenced here: peripheral blood, sampled in a trial of Ad26.COV2.S vaccine versus placebo. The CDR3 DNA reads as TGTGCCACCAGAGCAGGGAACACTGAAGCTTTCTTT. It translates to CATRAGNTEAFF.